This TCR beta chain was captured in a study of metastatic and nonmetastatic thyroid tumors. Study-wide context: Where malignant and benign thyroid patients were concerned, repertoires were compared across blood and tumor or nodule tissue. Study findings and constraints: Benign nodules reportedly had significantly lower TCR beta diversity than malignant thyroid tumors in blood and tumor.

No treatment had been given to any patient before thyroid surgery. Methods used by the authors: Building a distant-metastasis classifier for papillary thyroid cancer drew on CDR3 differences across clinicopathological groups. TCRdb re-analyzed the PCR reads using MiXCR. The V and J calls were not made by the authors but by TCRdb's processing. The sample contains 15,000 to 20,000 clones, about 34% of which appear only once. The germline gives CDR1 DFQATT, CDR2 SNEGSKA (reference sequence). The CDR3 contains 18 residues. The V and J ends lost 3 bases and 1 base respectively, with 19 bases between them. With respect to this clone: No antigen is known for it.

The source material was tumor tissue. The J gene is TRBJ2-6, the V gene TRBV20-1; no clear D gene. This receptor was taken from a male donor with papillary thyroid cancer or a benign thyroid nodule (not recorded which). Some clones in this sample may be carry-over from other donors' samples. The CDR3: CSASLGPGPRSGANVLTF. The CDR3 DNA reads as TGCAGTGCTAGCCTCGGGCCAGGACCTCGGTCTGGGGCCAACGTCCTGACTTTC.